This note documents a single T cell receptor beta chain sequence. The antigen remains unidentified. A junction end diverges from the germline sequence, so it may reflect a read error. This entry is derived from a study of cytomegalovirus exposure and HLA in healthy donors. Study-level results: Of the V segments, some could not be distinguished, including TRBV6-2 and TRBV6-3, and were excluded.

Germline values: CDR1 SEHNR, CDR2 FQNEAQ (reference sequence). This CDR3 comprises 15 residues. PCR was performed using 60 Vbeta and 13 Jbeta primers. TCRdb's table, derived via immunoSEQ multiplex PCR, lists solely in-frame clones and lacks some. The sample gives about 100,000 clones, roughly 79% of which show up once; 3.5% to 5% is in the top ten. The sample was PBMCs. The TCR comes from a middle-aged man in good health and CMV-seronegative. This chain joins TRBV7-9 and TRBJ2-3; 9 positions match TRBD1. CDR3 region: CSSSSTGGDTDTQYF. In nucleotides, the CDR3 is TGTTCCAGCAGCTCAACAGGGGGCGACACAGATACGCAGTATTTT. Full variable domain (outside the CDR3, taken from reference TRBV7-9 and TRBJ2-3): DTGVSQNPRHKITKRGQNVTFRCDPISEHNRLYWYRQTLGQGPEFLTYFQNEAQLEKSRLLSDRFSAERPKGSFSTLEIQRTEQGDSAMYLCSSSSTGGDTDTQYFGPGTRLTVL.